This T cell receptor beta chain was sequenced for a study of response to subunit inactivated influenza vaccine. One entry per CDR3 protein, called by TCRdb with MiXCR from the RT-PCR reads. The data contain 150,000 to 200,000 distinct CDR3 sequences, roughly a tenth of them singletons. In its sample, this clonotype was seen a few times. Its antigen remains unknown. Trimming stripped 6 bases from V and 6 bases from J, with 14 bases between. There are 13 residues in the CDR3. The study's findings and limits: With each seasonal influenza vaccination, the authors suggested, few new T cells are recruited.

The chain couples TRBV12-3 or TRBV12-4 to TRBJ1-1; perhaps TRBD1 as D (6 bases). The sequence was collected from a man aged 45-65 years who received an inactivated influenza vaccine. The sample in question was non-naive T cells sorted from PBMCs, obtained 40 to 50 days after vaccination. CDR3 sequence (DNA): TGTGCCAGCAGCATTACAGGGACCGCTGAAGCTTTCTTT. Its translation is CASSITGTAEAFF.